The source of this T cell receptor beta chain is a study of blood T cell repertoires in COVID-19 (dated by TCRdb to the early 2020s). In the study overall: The collaborator samples originated in the United States, Italy and Spain and spanned the acute and convalescent phases of COVID-19. The material from the prospective study consisted of cDNA or gDNA derived from T cells, B-cell-depleted T cells, or PBMCs. Deeply sampled blood TCRbeta repertoires from subjects exposed to, actively infected with, or recovered from COVID-19 were included in the dataset. A freely available public database, intended as a resource for researchers studying the immune response to SARS-CoV-2, is where the repertoires were released. The samples were drawn from the first 160 participants of the ongoing ImmuneRACE study and from 950 to 1,500 subjects provided by 6 global collaborators. A de-identified subject ID, COVID-19 status, age in years and sex were almost always included in the sample metadata. Where available, HLA class I and class II types were taken from metadata supplied by the sample provider and were not determined by assay-based typing.

The collaborating institutions used their own protocols to collect whole blood in K2EDTA tubes. For TCRbeta analysis, collaborator samples were shipped as frozen whole blood, as isolated PBMCs, or as DNA extracted from either sample type. To note about this clone: Its antigen specificity is not known. No much larger clone is present one base from it, and per-base qualities are unavailable.

The study at large found these results: The quantity of clinical and demographic metadata differed by source and by participant and was supplied without curation.

The immunoSEQ Assay, a bias-controlled multiplex PCR, was used to amplify TCRbeta CDR3 regions from genomic DNA. As for the authors' bioinformatics: Within the assay, amplification of reference gene primers was used to estimate how many nucleated cells each sample contained. To quantify the absolute abundance of each unique TCRbeta CDR3 rearrangement, sequence reads were collapsed and filtered. For each sample, productive Simpson clonality was calculated by taking the square root of Simpson's diversity index across productive rearrangements. Imported from immuneACCESS, the table was reduced by TCRdb to in-frame sequences with V and J called. These copies leave out some clones; in studies compared against another copy, an unresolved V gene accounts for under half, and the cause of the remainder is not known. V and J calls and clone size are those listed in that table; D and trimming were worked out from the DNA. The sample table lists roughly 180,000 clones, 86% of them with a count of one. The ten largest clones represent around 21% of the sample.

The sequence was obtained from a man aged 65-85 years with active or convalescent COVID-19. The sequenced sample was peripheral blood.

The bases read TGCGCCAGCAGACCTAGCGGGAGAGTCTATGAGCAGTTCTTC. It is translated as CASRPSGRVYEQFF. The sequence is built from TRBV10-2 and TRBJ2-1; TRBD2 agrees with 10 junctional bases. V and J are trimmed by 6 bases and 8 bases, and the gene matches miss 7 bases of the junction. The CDR3 holds 14 amino acids from the cysteine to the phenylalanine. Of the read, only the CDR3 DNA is kept; its 42 bases are in frame from base 1. Looking up the germline V gene yields CDR1 WSHSY and CDR2 SAAADI.